Listed here are 5 T cell receptor beta chains from one sample, sequenced in a study of T-cell reconstitution after alpha-beta-depleted transplantation in children. During its preparation, the TCRbeta library received unique molecular identifiers. TCRdb called the PCR reads again in MiXCR, with one record for every CDR3 protein. Here the sample spans around 250,000 distinct CDR3 sequences, roughly 23% being singletons. Source: PBMCs, taken before TCRalphabeta/CD19-depleted stem cell transplant. The receptors shown here come from a girl aged 2 to 9 with Fanconi anemia, due to receive a stem cell transplant.

This clonotype was seen repeatedly, ten times or more. This sequence joins TRBV28 and TRBJ2-7; 13 bases line up with TRBD2. Germline assignment: CDR1 MDHEN and CDR2 SYDVKM. With 5 bases clipped from V and 4 bases from J, the junction kept 5 bases outside the gene matches. The CDR3 is made up of 15 amino acids. CDR3 protein: CASSPRLAGGYEQYF. In DNA, the CDR3 is TGTGCCAGCAGTCCCCGACTAGCGGGGGGATACGAGCAGTACTTC.

This clonotype was counted at least ten times. This rearrangement joins TRBV5-1 to TRBJ2-5; D may be TRBD1 (6 bases). V was trimmed by 3 bases and J by 1 base, leaving 13 bases between them. The CDR3 runs to 15 residues. Germline V lookup: CDR1 SGHRS, CDR2 YFSETQ. The chain's CDR3 is CASSYGTPFQETQYF. CDR3 nucleotide sequence: TGCGCCAGCAGCTACGGGACACCGTTCCAAGAGACCCAGTACTTC.

The CDR3 spells CASSSYTGFRYEQYF. CDR3 in DNA: TGTGCCAGCAGTTCTTATACAGGGTTCCGCTACGAGCAGTACTTC. The rearrangement links TRBV27 to TRBJ2-7; D possibly corresponds to TRBD1 (6 bases). Trimming cost V 4 bases and J 3 bases, with 16 bases left between them. This CDR3 contains 15 residues. Germline values: CDR1 MNHEY, CDR2 SMNVEV (reference sequence).

This clonotype was counted at least ten times. This chain uses TRBV5-1 with TRBJ2-7; D is undetermined. This CDR3 has 13 residues. The germline V gene has CDR1 SGHRS and CDR2 YFSETQ. With 2 bases removed from V and 2 bases from J, the gap between germline ends came to 8 bases. The CDR3 sequence is CASSLWPTYEQYF. The DNA of the CDR3 is TGCGCCAGCAGCTTATGGCCGACCTACGAGCAGTACTTC.

This clonotype was found many times. The chain has TRBV12-3 or TRBV12-4 and TRBJ2-2; weak D call: TRBD2 (6 bases). This CDR3 is built from 15 residues. V was shortened by 3 bases and J by 3 bases, with 11 bases between the two germline ends. CDR3 in amino acids: CASSFRGIDTGELFF. The CDR3 DNA is TGTGCCAGCAGTTTCCGGGGGATTGACACCGGGGAGCTGTTTTTT.